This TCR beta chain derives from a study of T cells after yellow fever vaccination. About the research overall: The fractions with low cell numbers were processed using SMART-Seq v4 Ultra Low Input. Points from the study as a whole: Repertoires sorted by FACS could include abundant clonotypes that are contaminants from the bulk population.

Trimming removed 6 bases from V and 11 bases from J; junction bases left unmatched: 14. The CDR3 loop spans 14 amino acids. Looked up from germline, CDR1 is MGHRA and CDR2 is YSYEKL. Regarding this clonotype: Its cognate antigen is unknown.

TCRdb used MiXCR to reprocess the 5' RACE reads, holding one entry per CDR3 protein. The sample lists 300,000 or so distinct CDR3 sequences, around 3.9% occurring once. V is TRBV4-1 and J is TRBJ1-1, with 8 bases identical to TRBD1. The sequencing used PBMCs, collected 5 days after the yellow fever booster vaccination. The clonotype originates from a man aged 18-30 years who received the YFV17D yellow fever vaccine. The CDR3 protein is CASRPTGESKMAFF. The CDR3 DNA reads TGCGCCAGCAGACCGACAGGGGAATCGAAGATGGCTTTCTTT.